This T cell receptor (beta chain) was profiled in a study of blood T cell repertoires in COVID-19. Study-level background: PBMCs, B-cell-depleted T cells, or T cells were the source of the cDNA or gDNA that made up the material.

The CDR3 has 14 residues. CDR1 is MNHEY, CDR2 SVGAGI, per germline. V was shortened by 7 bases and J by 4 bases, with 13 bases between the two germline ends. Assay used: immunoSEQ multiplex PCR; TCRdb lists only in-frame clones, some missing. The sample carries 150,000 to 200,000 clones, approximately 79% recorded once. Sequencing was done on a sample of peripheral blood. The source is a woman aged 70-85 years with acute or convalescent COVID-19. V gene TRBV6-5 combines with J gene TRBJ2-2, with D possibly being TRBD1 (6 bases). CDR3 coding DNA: TGTGCCAGCACCAGGGGTCAGGGCACCGGGGAGCTGTTTTTT. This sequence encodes CASTRGQGTGELFF.